This T cell receptor (beta chain) came from a study of CD8+ T cells in alopecia areata. Whole-study results and caveats: There were also resident alphabeta T cells of normal skin sequenced in scalp samples.

RNA extraction and reverse transcription yielded cDNA as sequencing template. Libraries were prepared by immunoSEQ multiplex PCR; TCRdb keeps only in-frame clonotypes and omits some of them. The sample lists under 75,000 clones, approximately 45% occurring once. After removal of 6 bases from V and 5 bases from J, the junction contained 15 bases not matched to a gene. CDR3 length equals 18 residues. Germline values: CDR1 LNHNV, CDR2 YYDKDF (reference sequence). A note on this clone: What it binds is not known.

Specimens obtained from alopecia areata patients comprised lesional scalp punch biopsies and peripheral blood. This receptor was obtained from a human donor with alopecia areata. The chain links TRBV15 to TRBJ2-5, with 13 bases lining up with TRBD2. Sequencing was performed on CD8+ T cells sorted from blood, taken at week 0. The CDR3 spells CATSLVGTSGNSLETQYF. As DNA, the CDR3 is TGTGCCACCAGTTTGGTCGGGACTAGCGGGAATTCTCTGGAGACCCAGTACTTC.